This entry describes one TCR beta chain. The source of the sample is a study of T cell changes during pregnancy in multiple sclerosis. V lost 5 bases and J lost 0, with 6 bases in between. Germline V lookup: CDR1 MNHNY, CDR2 SVGAGI (reference sequence). The CDR3 is made up of 13 amino acids. TCRdb's table, derived via immunoSEQ multiplex PCR, lists solely in-frame clones and lacks some. The sample has approximately 88,000 clones, approximately 92% seen once. The genes are TRBV6-6 and TRBJ2-3; no definite D call. The sample here was peripheral blood, taken in the first trimester of pregnancy. This TCR derives from a female donor with multiple sclerosis, enrolled in a pregnancy study. CDR3 sequence: CASSPISTDTQYF. Here the CDR3 DNA reads TGTGCCAGCAGTCCTATTAGCACAGATACGCAGTATTTT.